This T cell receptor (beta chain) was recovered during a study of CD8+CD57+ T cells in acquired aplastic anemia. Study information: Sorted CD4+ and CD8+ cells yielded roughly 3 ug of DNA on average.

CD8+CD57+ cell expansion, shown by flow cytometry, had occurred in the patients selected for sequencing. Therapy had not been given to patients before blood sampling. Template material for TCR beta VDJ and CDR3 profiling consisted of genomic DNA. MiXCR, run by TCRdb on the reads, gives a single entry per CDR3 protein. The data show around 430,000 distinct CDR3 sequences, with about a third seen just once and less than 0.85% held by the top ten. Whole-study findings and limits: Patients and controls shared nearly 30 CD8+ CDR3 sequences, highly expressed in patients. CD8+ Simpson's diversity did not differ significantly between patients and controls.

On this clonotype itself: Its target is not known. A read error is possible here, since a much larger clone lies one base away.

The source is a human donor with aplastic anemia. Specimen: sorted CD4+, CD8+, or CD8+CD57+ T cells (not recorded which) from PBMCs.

The chain's CDR3 is CASSLQIAVDGYTF. The CDR3 DNA follows: TGCGCCAGCAGCCTTCAGATCGCGGTAGATGGCTACACCTTC. The chain couples TRBV4-1 to TRBJ1-2; no definite D call. Deletions cut 4 bases from V and 6 bases from J, with 15 bases between. CDR3 size: 14 residues. From germline, CDR1 is MGHRA and CDR2 YSYEKL.